This T cell receptor beta chain was sequenced during a study of T cell responses to AZD1222 COVID-19 vaccine. Study findings and constraints: Seropositive status at baseline applied to only 5 to 7 AZD1222 recipients. Reportedly, nearly half the spike-specific TCRs target unmutated variant regions.

Using immunoSEQ multiplex PCR, the repertoire was profiled, and TCRdb retains in-frame clones only, with some absent. The sample lists roughly 110,000 clones; around 92% were seen once. The CDR3 has 13 residues. Germline CDR1 and CDR2: MNHEY and SVGAGI. Losses at the gene ends were 8 bases for V and 7 bases for J; bases not matched to a gene: 10. A remark on this clone: Its antigen is not identified.

The TCR comes from an adult in good health. The specimen comprised peripheral blood, sampled on day 0 of AZD1222 vaccination. The rearrangement joins TRBV6-5 to TRBJ1-1; 7 positions agree with TRBD1. This chain's CDR3 is CASRIRGMDEAFF. The CDR3 DNA follows: TGTGCCAGCCGGATCAGGGGGATGGATGAAGCTTTCTTT.